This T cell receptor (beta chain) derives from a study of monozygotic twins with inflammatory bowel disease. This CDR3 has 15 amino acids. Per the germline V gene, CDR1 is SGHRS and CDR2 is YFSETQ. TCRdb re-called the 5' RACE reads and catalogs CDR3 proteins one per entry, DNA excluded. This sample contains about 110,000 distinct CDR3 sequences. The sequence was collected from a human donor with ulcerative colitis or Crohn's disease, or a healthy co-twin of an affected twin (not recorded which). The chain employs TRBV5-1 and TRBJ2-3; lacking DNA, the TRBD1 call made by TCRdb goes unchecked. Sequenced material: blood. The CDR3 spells CASSFDRGLRDTQYF. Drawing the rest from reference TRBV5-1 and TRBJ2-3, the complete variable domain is KAGVTQTPRYLIKTRGQQVTLSCSPISGHRSVSWYQQTPGQGLQFLFEYFSETQRNKGNFPGRFSGRQFSNSRSEMNVSTLELGDSALYLCASSFDRGLRDTQYFGPGTRLTVL.